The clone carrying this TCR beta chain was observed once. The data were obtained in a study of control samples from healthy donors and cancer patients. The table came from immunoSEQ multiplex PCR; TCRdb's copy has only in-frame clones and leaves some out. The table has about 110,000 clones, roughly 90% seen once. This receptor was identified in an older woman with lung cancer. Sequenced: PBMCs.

CDR3 coding DNA: TGTGCCAGTAGTATAGCCGCCCGACGGGGGCATGGCTACACCTTC. Protein sequence: CASSIAARRGHGYTF. The V gene is TRBV19, the J gene TRBJ1-2; perhaps TRBD1 as D (6 bases). Germline V gene lookup returns CDR1 LNHDA and CDR2 SQIVND (reference sequence). Trimming took 1 base from V and 6 from J, leaving 15 bases between them. The CDR3 sequence is 15 residues long.